A single sample is the source of the 12 T cell receptor beta chains below, sequenced in a study of T cell responses to AZD1222 COVID-19 vaccine. Sequencing was performed with immunoSEQ multiplex PCR; in TCRdb, only in-frame clones are kept and a portion is missing. The sample lists under 200,000 clones, about 91% occurring once. The sample was peripheral blood, taken 28 days after the second AZD1222 dose. The receptor set was obtained from an adult who received the AZD1222 COVID-19 vaccine.

J is TRBJ1-1 and V is TRBV10-3, with TRBD1 identical over 7 bases. The CDR3 sequence is 14 residues long. Germline V gene data show CDR1 as ENHRY and CDR2 as SYGVKD. V shed 2 bases, J shed 5 bases, and the junction held 5 bases outside the gene matches. The chain's CDR3 is CAISELSGGTEAFF. CDR3 bases: TGTGCCATCAGTGAGCTGTCAGGGGGTACTGAAGCTTTCTTT.

This clone has a single count. The chain uses TRBV14 and TRBJ2-7; 8 bases map to TRBD2. CDR3 size: 17 residues. The germline CDR1 and CDR2 sequences are SGHDN and FVKESK. V trimming: 2 bases; J trimming: 5 bases; junction bases outside the gene matches: 14. This chain's CDR3 is CASSQRGFGGRSNEQYF. In DNA, the CDR3 is TGTGCCAGCAGCCAAAGGGGCTTCGGCGGGAGGTCGAACGAGCAGTACTTC.

The chain uses TRBV7-9 and TRBJ2-5; D ambiguous. Trimming removed 5 bases at V and 8 bases at J, with 9 bases between. Germline V gene sequence: CDR1 SEHNR, CDR2 FQNEAQ (reference sequence). The CDR3 consists of 11 residues. CDR3 coding DNA: TGTGCCAGCAGCCCTTCTAACACCCAGTACTTC. It yields the protein CASSPSNTQYF.

The V call is TRBV29-1, the J call TRBJ1-1; D remains ambiguous. Trimming pared 1 base from V and 0 bases from J, leaving 3 bases between. Germline V gene lookup returns CDR1 SQVTM and CDR2 ANQGSEA. The CDR3 length is 12 residues. The CDR3 coding sequence is TGCAGCGTTGAAGGGCTGAACACTGAAGCTTTCTTT. Amino acids: CSVEGLNTEAFF.

Here the CDR3 reads CASSLGPLMYEAFF. For the CDR3, the DNA is TGTGCCAGCAGCTTAGGGCCACTCATGTATGAAGCTTTCTTT. This sequence joins TRBV7-2 and TRBJ1-1; D gene uncertain. Per germline, CDR1 SGHTA and CDR2 FQGNSA. The CDR3 is 14 amino acids. Between the trimmed V and J ends, which lost 1 base and 7 bases, there was a span of 13 bases.

The rearrangement links TRBV19 to TRBJ1-5, with TRBD1 matching 8 bases. Per the germline V gene, CDR1 is LNHDA and CDR2 is SQIVND (reference sequence). Germline trimming cut 3 bases from V and 2 bases from J; bases unmatched to any gene: 9. CDR3 length equals 17 residues. The CDR3 loop is CASSMPGRGHGNQPQHF. In nucleotides, the CDR3 is TGTGCCAGTAGTATGCCCGGCAGGGGGCATGGCAATCAGCCCCAGCATTTT.

This rearrangement joins TRBV30 to TRBJ1-2, with a weak D call TRBD1 (5 bases). Germline CDR1 and CDR2: GTSNPN and SVGIG (reference sequence). CDR3 length equals 13 residues. V lost 0 bases, J lost 1 base, and 6 bases lay in between. The DNA of the CDR3 is TGTGCCTGGAGTGTAGGGGATAACTATGGCTACACCTTC. Its protein product is CAWSVGDNYGYTF. Filled out from reference TRBV30 and TRBJ1-2, the complete variable domain reads SQTIHQWPATLVQPVGSPLSLECTVEGTSNPNLYWYRQAAGRGLQLLFYSVGIGQISSEVPQNLSASRPQDRQFILSSKKLLLSDSGFYLCAWSVGDNYGYTFGSGTRLTVV.

The chain links TRBV15 to TRBJ2-7; D may correspond to TRBD1 or TRBD2 (7 bases each). Deletions cut 5 bases from V and 1 base from J, with 18 bases between. CDR1 is LNHNV and CDR2 is YYDKDF in the germline V gene (reference sequence). CDR3 size: 16 residues. The DNA for the CDR3 is TGTGCCACCAGCGGAAGACAGGGAGGGACTTCCTACGAGCAGTACTTC. Protein sequence: CATSGRQGGTSYEQYF.

The chain combines TRBV12-3 or TRBV12-4 with TRBJ2-1; the match to TRBD2 covers 8 bases. Trimming removed 7 bases from V and 15 bases from J; junction bases left unmatched: 11. The CDR3 has 12 residues. Here the CDR3 DNA reads TGTGCCAGCACCCATGGGACGCGGGGGGCGTTCTTC. Protein: CASTHGTRGAFF.

J is TRBJ1-1 and V is TRBV7-2; D uncertain. CDR1 is SGHTA, CDR2 FQGNSA, per germline. CDR3 length: 14 amino acids. V was clipped by 5 bases and J by 1 base, with 11 bases between them. CDR3 amino acids: CASSLWNTNTEAFF. CDR3 DNA: TGTGCCAGCAGCCTTTGGAACACGAACACTGAAGCTTTCTTT.

Only one count was recorded for this clone. The chain has TRBV7-9 and TRBJ2-7, with 10 bases identical to TRBD2. Germline V gene lookup returns CDR1 SEHNR and CDR2 FQNEAQ (reference sequence). This CDR3 has 16 amino acids. V shed 4 bases, J shed 2 bases, and the junction held 8 bases outside the gene matches. The CDR3 coding sequence is TGTGCCAGCAGCTCACCCAGCGGGAGGGCCCCCTACGAGCAGTACTTC. Protein: CASSSPSGRAPYEQYF.

The chain is built from TRBV19 and TRBJ1-5; D uncertain. In germline, CDR1 is LNHDA, CDR2 SQIVND (reference sequence). The CDR3 loop spans 14 amino acids. Trimming removed 6 bases at V and 1 base at J, with 10 bases between. The DNA for the CDR3 is TGTGCCAGTAGGGAGGGATTGAGCAATCAGCCCCAGCATTTT. Protein sequence: CASREGLSNQPQHF.